The TCR beta chain described here comes from a study of neoadjuvant nivolumab and ipilimumab in lung cancer. Study results and caveats: Blood richness before therapy tracked richness in tumors resected after neoadjuvant therapy.

The protocol was immunoSEQ multiplex PCR, while the TCRdb copy is restricted to in-frame clones and leaves out a portion. The sample contains approximately 9,600 clones, approximately 80% of which appear only once. A note on this clone: What it binds is unknown.

The germline V gene encodes CDR1 GTSNPN and CDR2 SVGIG (reference sequence). The CDR3 runs 13 residues. V was clipped by 4 bases and J by 1 base, with 10 bases between them. The V and J genes are TRBV30 and TRBJ1-1; D call uncertain. This sample comprised tumor tissue, obtained after neoadjuvant nivolumab, alone or with ipilimumab, at or shortly before surgery. The receptor's source is an adult with non-small cell lung cancer. The CDR3 here is CAWMVRANTEAFF. The DNA of the CDR3 is TGTGCCTGGATGGTAAGGGCGAACACTGAAGCTTTCTTT.